One and the same sample provided the 26 T cell receptor beta chains below, sequenced in a study of shared clonotypes between healthy human individuals. TCRdb's copy holds only in-frame clones and misses some; the assay was immunoSEQ multiplex PCR. The sample contains roughly 700,000 clones, less than 85% of which appear only once. Sequenced sample: memory CD4+ T cells sorted from blood. Subset in this sample: CD45RA-negative fraction. The origin of the receptors is a woman aged 25 to 45 in good health.

In this sample, this clone turned up once. This sequence joins TRBV28 and TRBJ2-1, with 10 nucleotides matching TRBD2. This CDR3 contains 16 residues. After removal of 6 bases from V and 0 bases from J, the junction contained 5 bases not matched to a gene. The germline gives CDR1 MDHEN, CDR2 SYDVKM. The CDR3 region has the DNA TGTGCCAGCAGCCGAACTAGCGGGATCTCCTACAATGAGCAGTTCTTC. Translation: CASSRTSGISYNEQFF.

The V call is TRBV6-4, the J call TRBJ2-1; no clear D gene. The CDR3 has 14 amino acids. V was pared by 3 bases and J by 6 bases, with 12 bases between. Germline lookup yields CDR1 MRHNA and CDR2 SNTAGT. CDR3 residues: CASSEGSPINEQFF. The CDR3 coding sequence is TGTGCCAGCAGTGAAGGTTCCCCCATCAATGAGCAGTTCTTC.

This sequence joins TRBV28 and TRBJ2-7; TRBD2 matches 10 bases. From germline, CDR1 is MDHEN and CDR2 SYDVKM. The CDR3 is 16 amino acids. V trimming: 1 base; J trimming: 7 bases; junction bases outside the gene matches: 10. CDR3 in DNA: TGTGCCAGCAGTTTATTTGTAGCGGGAGGCCTCGAGGAGCAGTACTTC. Protein sequence: CASSLFVAGGLEEQYF.

This clone was seen once. Here the CDR3 reads CAWSAHGYGYTF. CDR3 nucleotide sequence: TGTGCCTGGAGCGCCCACGGCTATGGCTACACCTTC. The chain is built from TRBV30 and TRBJ1-2; D call uncertain. This CDR3 region has 12 residues. Trimming shortened V by 3 bases and J by 4 bases, and 9 bases separated the two germline ends. Germline CDR1 and CDR2: GTSNPN and SVGIG (reference sequence).

The rearrangement links TRBV11-3 to TRBJ2-3, with TRBD2 identical over 8 bases. The germline V gene encodes CDR1 SGHNT and CDR2 YENEEA. The CDR3 sequence is 13 residues long. V lost 9 bases to trimming and J lost 2 bases; unmatched junction nucleotides: 4. CDR3 in amino acids: CASSGTVTDTQYF. CDR3 sequence (DNA): TGTGCCAGTAGCGGGACCGTCACAGATACGCAGTATTTT.

On this clone itself: A much larger clone differs by one base, so this may be a read error. The same CDR3 also results from other DNA sequences found in this sample. The chain couples TRBV7-2 to TRBJ2-1, with 11 bases aligning to TRBD1. CDR3 length equals 17 residues. In germline, CDR1 is SGHTA, CDR2 FQGNSA. The ends lost 1 base at V and 4 bases at J; junction bases unmatched: 6. The CDR3 sequence: CASSLDSGTGGYNEQFF. The DNA for the CDR3 is TGTGCCAGCAGCTTAGATTCCGGGACAGGGGGATACAATGAGCAGTTCTTC.

The V gene is TRBV5-1, the J gene TRBJ2-5; no definite D call. Trimming stripped 4 bases from V and 2 bases from J, with 18 bases between. The CDR3 extends over 16 amino acids. Germline values: CDR1 SGHRS, CDR2 YFSETQ. The CDR3 region has the DNA TGCGCCAGCAGCCGGCACGCATCTTTGAGTCAAGAGACCCAGTACTTC. It is translated as CASSRHASLSQETQYF.

The chain recombines TRBV1 with TRBJ2-5; the D call of TRBD2 is as the table states it, not checked on the DNA. TRBV1 is recorded as a pseudogene. The CDR3 consists of 17 residues. The chain's CDR3 is CTSSPGLAGGAQETQYF. CDR3 nucleotides: TGCACCAGCAGCCCGGGACTAGCGGGAGGGGCCCAAGAGACCCAGTACTTC.

Comments on this clone: Other DNA sequences in this specimen translate into the identical CDR3. This chain connects TRBV5-1 to TRBJ2-6, with D possibly TRBD2 on 6 matching bases. Per germline, CDR1 SGHRS and CDR2 YFSETQ. This CDR3 comprises 15 residues. Trimming shortened V by 1 base and J by 4 bases, and 9 bases separated the two germline ends. This chain's CDR3 is CASSLSREGANVLTF. In DNA, the CDR3 is TGCGCCAGCAGCTTGTCGCGGGAAGGGGCCAACGTCCTGACTTTC.

Written as DNA, the CDR3 is TGCAGCGTTCTCAGACTAGCGGGAGGCGAGCAGTACTTC. This translates into CSVLRLAGGEQYF. The chain joins TRBV29-1 to TRBJ2-7; 13 bases line up with TRBD2. This CDR3 comprises 13 residues. CDR1 and CDR2 (germline): SQVTM, ANQGSEA. Trimming cost V 5 bases and J 6 bases; bases outside gene matches: 4.

Relative to its sample, this clone is medium-sized (0.01 to 0.1%). This sample also contains other DNA sequences that code for the same CDR3. The chain recombines TRBV5-4 with TRBJ1-1; D is undetermined. Germline lookup yields CDR1 SGHNT and CDR2 YYREEE (reference sequence). The V end lost 0 bases, the J end lost 4 bases, and 7 bases lay between the germline ends. CDR3 length equals 13 residues. The CDR3 DNA follows: TGTGCCAGCAGCTTGGGAGGGCGCACTGAAGCTTTCTTT. It specifies CASSLGGRTEAFF.

This clone was counted a single time. This rearrangement joins TRBV9 to TRBJ2-7; the match to TRBD1 covers 8 bases. V was clipped by 0 bases and J by 4 bases; unmatched bases: 6. The CDR3 spans 15 residues. Per germline, CDR1 SGDLS and CDR2 YYNGEE. The CDR3: CASSVGDRGWYEQYF. CDR3 DNA sequence: TGTGCCAGCAGCGTAGGAGACAGGGGTTGGTACGAGCAGTACTTC.

The rearrangement links TRBV6-6 to TRBJ2-1; D gene uncertain. Germline values: CDR1 MNHNY, CDR2 SVGAGI (reference sequence). The CDR3 is 15 amino acids. V was clipped by 4 bases and J by 5 bases, with 15 bases between them. The CDR3 DNA sequence: TGTGCCAGCAGTTCCCCCCGTAGAGGAGACAATGAGCAGTTCTTC. Its protein is CASSSPRRGDNEQFF.

This clone was seen a few times. This chain joins TRBV19 and TRBJ2-2; D remains unclear. This CDR3 contains 15 residues. Germline values: CDR1 LNHDA, CDR2 SQIVND (reference sequence). Trimming removed 6 bases from V and 4 bases from J, with 15 bases in between. The CDR3 here is CASSPLFWLTGELFF. The CDR3 coding sequence is TGTGCCAGTAGCCCCCTGTTCTGGCTCACCGGGGAGCTGTTTTTT. Filled out from reference TRBV19 and TRBJ2-2, the complete variable domain reads DGGITQSPKYLFRKEGQNVTLSCEQNLNHDAMYWYRQDPGQGLRLIYYSQIVNDFQKGDIAEGYSVSREKKESFPLTVTSAQKNPTAFYLCASSPLFWLTGELFFGEGSRLTVL.

The chain recombines TRBV19 with TRBJ1-5; possibly TRBD1 for D (5 bases). Per the germline V gene, CDR1 is LNHDA and CDR2 is SQIVND (reference sequence). The V end lost 3 bases, the J end lost 6 bases, and 12 bases lay between the germline ends. This CDR3 contains 14 residues. CDR3 nucleotides: TGTGCCAGTAGTATGATCGGGGCTGGTCAGCCCCAGCATTTT. Translating it yields CASSMIGAGQPQHF.

V and J are TRBV6-5 and TRBJ1-5, with TRBD1 matching 7 bases. In germline, CDR1 is MNHEY, CDR2 SVGAGI. This CDR3 is built from 12 residues. V trimming: 2 bases; J trimming: 10 bases; junction bases outside the gene matches: 2. The CDR3: CASSYEGAPQHF. CDR3 coding DNA: TGTGCCAGCAGTTACGAGGGGGCCCCCCAGCATTTT.

The rearrangement uses TRBV19 and TRBJ2-1; 10 bases match TRBD2. This CDR3 region has 15 residues. With V trimmed by 3 bases and J by 9 bases, 8 bases remained unmatched. CDR1 is LNHDA, CDR2 SQIVND, per germline (reference sequence). The CDR3 spells CASSIKSGRAFEQFF. Written as DNA, the CDR3 is TGTGCCAGTAGTATCAAGAGCGGGAGGGCATTTGAGCAGTTCTTC.

The J gene is TRBJ2-1, the V gene TRBV11-2, with 9 bases matching TRBD1. Unmatched junction bases numbered 6, after V lost 5 bases and J lost 1 base. CDR1 and CDR2 from the germline V gene are SGHAT and FQNNGV. This CDR3 is 16 amino acids long. The CDR3 bases are TGTGCCAGCAGCGCCGGGACAGGGACTTCCTACAATGAGCAGTTCTTC. Its protein product is CASSAGTGTSYNEQFF.

DNA for the CDR3: TGCGCCAGTGCTAAGGGGGGAGACACAGATACGCAGTATTTT. Encoded protein: CASAKGGDTDTQYF. The chain combines TRBV5-1 with TRBJ2-3; D may match TRBD1 or TRBD2 (6 bases each). The length of the CDR3 is 14 residues. Germline-derived CDR1 and CDR2 are SGHRS and YFSETQ. V was trimmed by 8 bases and J by 2 bases, leaving 15 bases between them.

The rearrangement joins TRBV30 to TRBJ2-7; TRBD1 matches 12 bases. Germline V gene sequence: CDR1 GTSNPN, CDR2 SVGIG (reference sequence). After removal of 2 bases from V and 4 bases from J, the junction contained 15 bases not matched to a gene. The CDR3 runs 18 residues. As DNA, the CDR3 is TGTGCCTGGAGTCCCCTACTGATTCGGGACAGGGGGCCGTACGAGCAGTACTTC. Protein: CAWSPLLIRDRGPYEQYF. The whole variable domain, remainder taken from reference TRBV30 and TRBJ2-7, is SQTIHQWPATLVQPVGSPLSLECTVEGTSNPNLYWYRQAAGRGLQLLFYSVGIGQISSEVPQNLSASRPQDRQFILSSKKLLLSDSGFYLCAWSPLLIRDRGPYEQYFGPGTRLTVT.

The V and J genes are TRBV5-6 and TRBJ2-5; 9 positions agree with TRBD2. The CDR3 covers 17 residues. V gave up 0 bases and J gave up 7 bases; unmatched junction bases: 13. Germline V CDR1 and CDR2: SGHDT, YYEEEE. In nucleotides, the CDR3 is TGTGCCAGCAGCTTGGAATCTTGGGCTAGCGGGGAAGGGACCCAGTACTTC. Residues: CASSLESWASGEGTQYF.

This chain connects TRBV10-1 to TRBJ2-4, with 11 bases identical to TRBD2. V was pared by 7 bases and J by 0 bases, with 8 bases of the junction left unmatched. The germline V gene has CDR1 WNHNN and CDR2 SYGVQD (reference sequence). The CDR3 loop spans 17 amino acids. CDR3 protein: CASNGTSGKIAKNIQYF. The CDR3 bases are TGCGCCAGCAATGGGACTAGCGGAAAGATAGCCAAAAACATTCAGTACTTC.

CDR3 in amino acids: CASSMFGENTEAFF. The DNA for the CDR3 is TGTGCCAGCAGCATGTTTGGAGAGAACACTGAAGCTTTCTTT. The chain recombines TRBV7-9 with TRBJ1-1; D gene ambiguous. The CDR3 totals 14 residues. Trimming shortened V by 5 bases and J by 1 base, and 11 bases separated the two germline ends. Per the germline V gene, CDR1 is SEHNR and CDR2 is FQNEAQ (reference sequence).

The J gene is TRBJ1-5, the V gene TRBV28; the D is unclear. Germline CDR1 reads MDHEN; CDR2 reads SYDVKM. The V end lost 5 bases, the J end lost 11 bases, and 16 bases lay between the germline ends. The CDR3 loop spans 13 amino acids. The CDR3 coding sequence is TGTGCCAGCAGTACCACCGGGGTGAGGGCCCAGCATTTT. It is translated as CASSTTGVRAQHF.

This chain joins TRBV19 and TRBJ2-7; 7 bases line up with TRBD1. Germline lookup yields CDR1 LNHDA and CDR2 SQIVND (reference sequence). The J segment lost 0 bases and the V segment lost 4 bases, leaving 3 bases of the junction unmatched. The CDR3 runs to 14 residues. The CDR3 loop reads CASSKQGTSYEQYF. The CDR3, as DNA: TGTGCCAGTAGTAAACAGGGGACCTCCTACGAGCAGTACTTC.

The sample holds a few counts of this clone. The CDR3 nucleotides read TGTGCCATCAGTGAGCCCCAAGGGGTGAGGGATGAGCAGTTCTTC. This codes for CAISEPQGVRDEQFF. This chain links TRBV10-3 with TRBJ2-1, with D perhaps assigned TRBD1 or TRBD2 (5 bases each). CDR1 is ENHRY and CDR2 is SYGVKD in the germline V gene. The CDR3 consists of 15 residues. Trimming cost V 2 bases and J 8 bases, with 16 bases left between them.